These 22 T cell receptor beta chains were all obtained from the same sample, sequenced in a study of shared clonotypes between healthy human individuals. Method: immunoSEQ multiplex PCR; TCRdb's copy keeps in-frame clones and lacks some. Among some 2,400,000 clones, 90% to 97% were seen once, and the ten largest hold roughly 0.13%. Sequences were obtained from naive CD4+ T cells sorted from blood. As to subset: CD45RA+ positively selected. These receptor sequences come from a man aged 18 to 35 in good health.

The V and J genes are TRBV19 and TRBJ1-5; D gene unclear. The CDR3 has 12 amino acids. Germline V gene lookup returns CDR1 LNHDA and CDR2 SQIVND (reference sequence). V lost 8 bases to trimming and J lost 0 bases, with 5 bases between them. CDR3 DNA: TGTGCCAGTGGGAGTAGCAATCAGCCCCAGCATTTT. Protein sequence: CASGSSNQPQHF.

The rearrangement links TRBV25-1 to TRBJ1-2, with TRBD1 matching 9 bases. The CDR3 covers 14 residues. V was clipped by 7 bases and J by 1 base; unmatched bases: 4. In germline, CDR1 is MGHDK, CDR2 SYGVNS. For the CDR3, the DNA is TGTGCCAGCACCGGGACAGGGTTTAACTATGGCTACACCTTC. It yields the protein CASTGTGFNYGYTF.

The chain has TRBV10-3 and TRBJ2-7, with a possible D match to TRBD1 (7 bases). Germline-derived CDR1 and CDR2 are ENHRY and SYGVKD. The CDR3 has 20 amino acids. Trimming removed 3 bases from V and 0 bases from J, with 27 bases in between. CDR3 loop: CAISDGRGVRGAPNSYEQYF. CDR3 DNA: TGTGCCATCAGTGATGGAAGGGGGGTCAGGGGGGCCCCAAACTCCTACGAGCAGTACTTC.

The CDR3 coding sequence is TGCGCCAGCAGCCAAGGTTTGGGACAGATTGCCCCGGGCACAGATACGCAGTATTTT. It is translated as CASSQGLGQIAPGTDTQYF. V usage is TRBV4-1 and J usage is TRBJ2-3, with 7 bases matching TRBD1. The CDR3 spans 19 residues. V shed 1 base and J 1 base; nucleotides not matched to a gene: 14. Germline CDR1 reads MGHRA; CDR2 reads YSYEKL.

DNA of the CDR3: TGCGCCAGCGGTCGGACAGGGGGCACAGATACGCAGTATTTT. As protein: CASGRTGGTDTQYF. V gene TRBV5-1 combines with J gene TRBJ2-3; 9 bases map to TRBD1. The CDR3 extends over 14 amino acids. The V gene's germline CDR1 is SGHRS and CDR2 YFSETQ. The V and J ends lost 7 bases and 1 base, in that order; junction bases with no gene match: 4. The full variable domain, completed using reference TRBV5-1 and TRBJ2-3, is KAGVTQTPRYLIKTRGQQVTLSCSPISGHRSVSWYQQTPGQGLQFLFEYFSETQRNKGNFPGRFSGRQFSNSRSEMNVSTLELGDSALYLCASGRTGGTDTQYFGPGTRLTVL.

The genes are TRBV9 and TRBJ1-2; D is unclear. CDR3 size: 14 residues. V lost 0 bases to trimming and J lost 1 base, with 7 bases between them. Germline V gives CDR1 SGDLS, CDR2 YYNGEE. This CDR3 reads CASSVDPLNYGYTF. CDR3 DNA: TGTGCCAGCAGCGTAGACCCCCTTAACTATGGCTACACCTTC.

The CDR3 DNA reads as TGTGCCAGCGTAACCCGACCGAACACTGAAGCTTTCTTT. Its protein product is CASVTRPNTEAFF. This chain connects TRBV2 to TRBJ1-1, with no clear D. The CDR3 is 13 amino acids. V lost 8 bases and J 1 base, leaving 11 bases between the germline ends. The germline V gene encodes CDR1 SNHLY and CDR2 FYNNEI.

On this clone: Other DNA sequences of this sample code for an identical CDR3. This chain links TRBV27 with TRBJ2-7; D gene uncertain. From germline, CDR1 is MNHEY and CDR2 SMNVEV (reference sequence). The CDR3 sequence is 13 residues long. Trimming removed 2 bases at V and 4 bases at J, with 9 bases between. In DNA form, the CDR3 reads TGTGCCAGCAGTTTAGGTCCGCCTTACGAGCAGTACTTC. It yields the protein CASSLGPPYEQYF.

The CDR3 sequence: CASSYSRNEKLFF. DNA of the CDR3: TGTGCCAGCAGCTACTCGAGGAATGAAAAACTGTTTTTT. The gene calls are TRBV13 and TRBJ1-4, with D uncertain. CDR1 and CDR2 (germline): PRHDT, FYEKMQ (reference sequence). V lost 4 bases and J 5 bases, leaving 8 bases between the germline ends. The CDR3 runs 13 residues. Full variable domain (missing parts from reference TRBV13 and TRBJ1-4): AAGVIQSPRHLIKEKRETATLKCYPIPRHDTVYWYQQGPGQDPQFLISFYEKMQSDKGSIPDRFSAQQFSDYHSELNMSSLELGDSALYFCASSYSRNEKLFFGSGTQLSVL.

The chain carries TRBV6-5 and TRBJ1-3; 8 nucleotides line up with TRBD1. Losses at the gene ends were 6 bases for V and 3 bases for J; bases not matched to a gene: 7. The CDR3 length is 15 residues. Looked up from germline, CDR1 is MNHEY and CDR2 is SVGAGI. CDR3 DNA: TGTGCCAGCAGAGCGGGACAGGCCGATGGAAACACCATATATTTT. Residues: CASRAGQADGNTIYF.

This clone occurred once. The chain links TRBV6-1 to TRBJ1-1, with unresolved D. The CDR3 is 13 amino acids. V was trimmed by 7 bases and J by 0 bases, leaving 9 bases between them. CDR1 is MNHNS and CDR2 is SASEGT in the germline V gene. This chain's CDR3 is CASTYTMNTEAFF. The CDR3 DNA reads as TGTGCCAGCACATACACAATGAACACTGAAGCTTTCTTT.

The chain is built from TRBV4-3 and TRBJ2-4; TRBD2 agrees at 7 bases. Germline CDR1 and CDR2: LGHNA and YSLEER. After removal of 1 base from V and 0 bases from J, the junction contained 3 bases not matched to a gene. The CDR3 consists of 16 residues. The CDR3 nucleotides read TGCGCCAGCAGCCAAGTTGGGGGGGAAGCCAAAAACATTCAGTACTTC. It yields the protein CASSQVGGEAKNIQYF.

V usage is TRBV6-6 and J usage is TRBJ2-5; 11 nucleotides align to TRBD2. With V trimmed by 6 bases and J by 1 base, 1 base remained unmatched. The CDR3 is 14 residues long. The germline gives CDR1 MNHNY, CDR2 SVGAGI (reference sequence). The CDR3 region is CASRLAGGQETQYF. Written as DNA, the CDR3 is TGTGCCAGCAGGCTAGCGGGGGGCCAAGAGACCCAGTACTTC.

The genes are TRBV2 and TRBJ1-5, with D possibly being TRBD1 (5 bases). V was shortened by 6 bases and J by 1 base, with 19 bases between the two germline ends. This CDR3 is built from 17 residues. Looked up from germline, CDR1 is SNHLY and CDR2 is FYNNEI. The CDR3 nucleotides are TGTGCCAGCAGCCTTTATACAGGTTTGGGCAGCAATCAGCCCCAGCATTTT. It encodes CASSLYTGLGSNQPQHF.

V and J are TRBV6-1 and TRBJ1-1; D is unclear. Trimming cost V 4 bases and J 1 base, with 7 bases left between them. CDR3 length: 13 residues. CDR1 is MNHNS and CDR2 is SASEGT in the germline V gene. The CDR3 DNA reads as TGTGCCAGCAGTGTGAGGCAGAACACTGAAGCTTTCTTT. Its protein product is CASSVRQNTEAFF.

The chain has TRBV28 and TRBJ1-3; D gene uncertain. V was clipped by 2 bases and J by 3 bases, with 8 bases between them. This CDR3 spans 14 amino acids. Germline CDR1 reads MDHEN; CDR2 reads SYDVKM. The CDR3 reads CASSLKVNGNTIYF. In DNA, the CDR3 is TGTGCCAGCAGTTTAAAGGTCAATGGAAACACCATATATTTT.

The V gene is TRBV6-1, the J gene TRBJ1-5; D possibly corresponds to TRBD1 (6 bases). Trimming pared 2 bases from V and 0 bases from J, leaving 14 bases between. The CDR3 runs 17 residues. The germline V gene has CDR1 MNHNS and CDR2 SASEGT. Here the CDR3 DNA reads TGTGCCAGCAGTGAAACAGGGCCCCATTATAGCAATCAGCCCCAGCATTTT. Encoded protein: CASSETGPHYSNQPQHF.

The V gene is TRBV5-6, the J gene TRBJ2-5, with D maybe TRBD1 (6 bases). Germline CDR1 and CDR2: SGHDT and YYEEEE. Trimming left V 0 bases short and J 5 bases short, with 11 bases between. The CDR3 contains 14 residues. Written as DNA, the CDR3 is TGTGCCAGCAGCTTGGCAGGGGTCGGGGAGACCCAGTACTTC. Its translation: CASSLAGVGETQYF.

The genes are TRBV5-6 and TRBJ2-5; 7 bases align to TRBD2. CDR3 length equals 17 residues. V lost 3 bases and J lost 5; bases outside the gene matches: 16. Germline V gene lookup returns CDR1 SGHDT and CDR2 YYEEEE. The chain's CDR3 is CASSYQAGSSERETQYF. The CDR3 DNA reads TGTGCCAGCAGCTACCAAGCGGGGTCCTCGGAGCGGGAGACCCAGTACTTC. Using reference TRBV5-6 and TRBJ2-5 for the parts outside the CDR3, the full variable domain is DAGVTQSPTHLIKTRGQQVTLRCSPKSGHDTVSWYQQALGQGPQFIFQYYEEEERQRGNFPDRFSGHQFPNYSSELNVNALLLGDSALYLCASSYQAGSSERETQYFGPGTRLLVL.

DNA for the CDR3: TGCGCCAGCAGCTCCGCGTCGGCGGGAGCGGTGTTCTTC. Translated: CASSSASAGAVFF. The chain links TRBV5-1 to TRBJ2-1, with 7 nucleotides matching TRBD2. The trim removed 3 bases at V and 15 bases at J, leaving 12 bases unmatched. The CDR3 extends over 13 amino acids. Germline CDR1 is SGHRS and CDR2 is YFSETQ.

This chain links TRBV7-9 with TRBJ2-5, with D tentatively TRBD1 (6 bases). Between the trimmed V and J ends, which lost 1 base and 5 bases, there was a span of 14 bases. Germline V lookup: CDR1 SEHNR, CDR2 FQNEAQ (reference sequence). This CDR3 is built from 15 residues. This chain's CDR3 is CASSLEGSGAETQYF. The CDR3 DNA is TGTGCCAGCAGCTTAGAGGGGTCAGGGGCTGAGACCCAGTACTTC.

V and J are TRBV14 and TRBJ2-7, with D perhaps being TRBD1 or TRBD2 (6 bases each). Germline assignment: CDR1 SGHDN and CDR2 FVKESK. The CDR3 is 11 amino acids. V was shortened by 5 bases and J by 12 bases, with 14 bases between the two germline ends. CDR3 sequence reads: CASSSPGAWYF. CDR3 in DNA: TGTGCCAGCAGCTCCCCGGGGGCCTGGTACTTC.